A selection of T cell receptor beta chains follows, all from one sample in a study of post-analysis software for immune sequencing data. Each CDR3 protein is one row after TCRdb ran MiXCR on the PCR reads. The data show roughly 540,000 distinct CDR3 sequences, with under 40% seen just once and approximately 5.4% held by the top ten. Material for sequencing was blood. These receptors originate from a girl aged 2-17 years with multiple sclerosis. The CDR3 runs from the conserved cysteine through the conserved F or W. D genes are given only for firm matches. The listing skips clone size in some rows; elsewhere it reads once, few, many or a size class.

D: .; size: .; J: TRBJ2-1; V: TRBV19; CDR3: CASSIVRGEQFF; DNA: TGTGCCAGTAGTATTGTTAGGGGCGAGCAGTTCTTC
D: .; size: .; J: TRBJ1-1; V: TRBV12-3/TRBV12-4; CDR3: CASSFPQGMNTEAFF; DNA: TGTGCCAGCAGCTTCCCCCAGGGGATGAACACTGAAGCTTTCTTT
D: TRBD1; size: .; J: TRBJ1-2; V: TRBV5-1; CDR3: CASTFGTVANYGYTF; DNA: TGCGCCAGCACCTTCGGGACAGTCGCTAACTATGGCTACACCTTC
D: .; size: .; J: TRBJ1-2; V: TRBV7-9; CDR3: CASSPPTGGLYGYTF; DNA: TGTGCCAGCAGCCCTCCAACCGGCGGCCTCTATGGCTACACCTTC
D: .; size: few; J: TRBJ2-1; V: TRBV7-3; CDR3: CASSLWGGSADFSYNEQFF; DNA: TGTGCCAGCAGCTTATGGGGGGGCTCGGCGGACTTCTCCTACAATGAGCAGTTCTTC
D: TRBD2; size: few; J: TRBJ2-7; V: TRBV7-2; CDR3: CASSFPSGGFHEQYF; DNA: TGTGCCAGCAGCTTCCCTAGCGGGGGGTTCCACGAGCAGTACTTC
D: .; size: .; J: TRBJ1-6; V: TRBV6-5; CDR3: CASGSYNSPLHF; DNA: TGTGCCAGCGGATCTTATAATTCACCCCTCCACTTT
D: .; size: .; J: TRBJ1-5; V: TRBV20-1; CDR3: CSATLGGVGQPQHF; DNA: TGCAGTGCTACGCTCGGGGGCGTCGGGCAGCCCCAGCATTTT
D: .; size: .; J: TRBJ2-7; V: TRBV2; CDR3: CASASYEQYF; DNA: TGTGCCAGCGCCTCGTACGAGCAGTACTTC
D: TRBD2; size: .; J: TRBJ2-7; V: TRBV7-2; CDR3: CASSLDSGAAYLSYEQYF; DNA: TGTGCCAGCAGCTTGGATAGCGGGGCTGCCTATCTCTCCTACGAGCAGTACTTC
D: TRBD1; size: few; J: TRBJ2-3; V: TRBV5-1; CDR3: CASSLAGQGVSNTQYF; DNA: TGCGCCAGCAGCTTGGCGGGACAGGGAGTTTCAAATACGCAGTATTTT
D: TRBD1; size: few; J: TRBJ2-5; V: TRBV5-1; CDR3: CASSLERAGGETQYF; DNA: TGCGCCAGCAGCTTGGAGAGGGCAGGGGGAGAGACCCAGTACTTC
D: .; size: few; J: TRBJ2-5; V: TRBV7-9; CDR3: CASSLAWGTNGQETQYF; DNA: TGTGCCAGCAGCTTAGCTTGGGGAACCAACGGCCAAGAGACCCAGTACTTC
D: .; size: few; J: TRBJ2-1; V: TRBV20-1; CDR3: CSARGGGASNEQFF; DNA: TGCAGTGCTAGAGGGGGGGGGGCCTCCAATGAGCAGTTCTTC
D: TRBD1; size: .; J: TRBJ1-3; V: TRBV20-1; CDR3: CSARWGQRVSGNTIYF; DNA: TGCAGTGCTAGATGGGGACAGAGAGTCTCTGGAAACACCATATATTTT
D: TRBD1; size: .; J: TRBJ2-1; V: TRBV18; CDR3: CASSPLQGEREQFF; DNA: TGTGCCAGCTCACCATTACAGGGGGAGAGGGAGCAGTTCTTC
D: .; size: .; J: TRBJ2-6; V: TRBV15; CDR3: CATSRAPASSGANVLTF; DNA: TGTGCCACCAGCAGAGCCCCAGCTAGCTCTGGGGCCAACGTCCTGACTTTC
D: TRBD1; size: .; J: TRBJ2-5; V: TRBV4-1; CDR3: CASSPIQGDYETQYF; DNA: TGCGCCAGCAGCCCGATACAGGGGGATTATGAGACCCAGTACTTC
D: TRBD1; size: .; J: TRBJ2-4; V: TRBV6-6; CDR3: CASSSAGTGKNIQYF; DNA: TGTGCCAGCAGTTCCGCCGGGACAGGGAAAAACATTCAGTACTTC
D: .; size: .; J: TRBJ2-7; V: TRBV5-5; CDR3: CASSLGGTHSYEQYF; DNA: TGTGCCAGCAGCTTGGGTGGGACTCATTCCTACGAGCAGTACTTC
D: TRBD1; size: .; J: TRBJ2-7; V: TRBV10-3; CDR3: CAISRTGDSYEQYF; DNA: TGTGCCATCAGCCGGACAGGGGATTCCTACGAGCAGTACTTC
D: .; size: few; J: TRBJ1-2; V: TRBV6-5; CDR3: CASSHVDGLLAGYTF; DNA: TGTGCCAGCAGTCATGTGGACGGGCTACTAGCCGGCTACACCTTC
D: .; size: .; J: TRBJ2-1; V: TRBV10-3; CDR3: CAISEGAPYNEQFF; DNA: TGTGCCATCAGTGAGGGAGCCCCTTACAATGAGCAGTTCTTC
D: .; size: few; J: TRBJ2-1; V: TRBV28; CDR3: CASSPETVLNEQFF; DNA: TGTGCCAGCAGTCCCGAGACAGTACTCAATGAGCAGTTCTTC
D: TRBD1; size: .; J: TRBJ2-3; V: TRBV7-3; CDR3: CASSFGTDTDAQYF; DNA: TGTGCCAGCAGCTTCGGGACAGATACAGATGCGCAGTATTTT